This is a list of T cell receptor beta chains from one sample in a study of T cell responses to AZD1222 COVID-19 vaccine. Clones were read by immunoSEQ multiplex PCR, and TCRdb kept only the in-frame ones, dropping some. The sample has 150,000 to 200,000 clones, 80% to 95% seen once; the top ten hold approximately 6.3%. This material consisted of peripheral blood, taken 28 days after the second AZD1222 dose. The receptors originated from an adult who received the AZD1222 COVID-19 vaccine. CDR3s include the opening cysteine and the closing phenylalanine or tryptophan. Fields, in order: V gene, J gene, D gene, clone size, CDR3 DNA, CDR3 protein. A D gene is named only where the DNA matches it firmly. Part of the rows lack a size; the others show once, few, many or a class for expanded clones.

V: TRBV4-3
J: TRBJ2-7
D: -
size: -
DNA: TGCGCCAGCAGCCAAGATACAGGGCAAAGTCGCGAGCAGTACTTC
CDR3: CASSQDTGQSREQYF

V: TRBV24-1
J: TRBJ1-4
D: -
size: -
DNA: TGTGCCACCAACCGGGGACCTAATGAAAAACTGTTTTTT
CDR3: CATNRGPNEKLFF

V: TRBV9
J: TRBJ2-1
D: -
size: -
DNA: TGTGCCAGCAGCGTAGACGGCGGGTCTTACAATGAGCAGTTCTTC
CDR3: CASSVDGGSYNEQFF

V: TRBV28
J: TRBJ2-2
D: TRBD1
size: few
DNA: TGTGCCAGCACCATCCAGGGGGCTAGGACCGGGGAGCTGTTTTTT
CDR3: CASTIQGARTGELFF

V: TRBV20-1
J: TRBJ2-2
D: TRBD1
size: -
DNA: TGCAGTGCTAGTAAACAGGGGGCGAACACCGGGGAGCTGTTTTTT
CDR3: CSASKQGANTGELFF

V: TRBV19
J: TRBJ1-5
D: -
size: -
DNA: TGTGCCAGTAGTATTGACAGTGTCGGTCAGCCCCAGCATTTT
CDR3: CASSIDSVGQPQHF

V: TRBV2
J: TRBJ1-5
D: TRBD1
size: -
DNA: TGTGCCAGCAGTGTAGGGAGGGGGCGGCCCCAGCATTTT
CDR3: CASSVGRGRPQHF

V: TRBV7-9
J: TRBJ2-5
D: TRBD2
size: -
DNA: TGTGCCAGCAGCTTAATCTCGGGGGGGCAGGGAGAGACCCAGTACTTC
CDR3: CASSLISGGQGETQYF

V: TRBV18
J: TRBJ2-7
D: -
size: -
DNA: TGTGCCAGCTCGCAAGGGGCAGGGACTTTCTTCTACGAGCAGTACTTC
CDR3: CASSQGAGTFFYEQYF

V: TRBV20-1
J: TRBJ2-3
D: -
size: -
DNA: TGCAGTGCTAGAGCTTTCGATACGCAGTATTTT
CDR3: CSARAFDTQYF

V: TRBV5-1
J: TRBJ1-2
D: TRBD1
size: -
DNA: TGCGCCAGCAGCCCAGACAGGGGGCTTGGCTATGGCTACACCTTC
CDR3: CASSPDRGLGYGYTF

V: TRBV7-9
J: TRBJ1-3
D: -
size: -
DNA: TGTGCCAGCACCAAACGAGGTGACAGCAACTCTGGAAACACCATATATTTT
CDR3: CASTKRGDSNSGNTIYF

V: TRBV18
J: TRBJ1-5
D: -
size: -
DNA: TGTGCCAGCTCACGACCAGGGCAGCCCCAGCATTTT
CDR3: CASSRPGQPQHF

V: TRBV28
J: TRBJ1-4
D: TRBD1
size: -
DNA: TGTGCCAGCAGTTTTGTTGACAGGGGGGCTGAAAAACTGTTTTTT
CDR3: CASSFVDRGAEKLFF

V: TRBV28
J: TRBJ2-3
D: -
size: -
DNA: TGTGCCAGCAGTTTATTGGGTCTTCGGGAAGATACGCAGTATTTT
CDR3: CASSLLGLREDTQYF

V: TRBV19
J: TRBJ1-5
D: TRBD1
size: few
DNA: TGTGCCAGTCACGGGACAGGGTTGCAGCCCCAGCATTTT
CDR3: CASHGTGLQPQHF

V: TRBV7-2
J: TRBJ1-4
D: -
size: -
DNA: TGTGCCAGCAGCTTAGGACTGGGGGTGACAACTAATGAAAAACTGTTTTTT
CDR3: CASSLGLGVTTNEKLFF

V: TRBV5-6
J: TRBJ2-1
D: TRBD1
size: -
DNA: TGTGCCAGCAGCTTCGGGGACAGGGTAGTCGATGAGCAGTTCTTC
CDR3: CASSFGDRVVDEQFF

V: TRBV29-1
J: TRBJ1-2
D: TRBD1
size: few
DNA: TGCAGCGTTGACCTAGGTGGACAGGGAATAAGTGGCTACACCTTC
CDR3: CSVDLGGQGISGYTF

V: TRBV7-2
J: TRBJ1-6
D: -
size: -
DNA: TGTGCCAGCAGCCATAATTCACCCCTCCACTTT
CDR3: CASSHNSPLHF

V: TRBV2
J: TRBJ2-1
D: -
size: -
DNA: TGTGCCAGCAGCCAACGGACAGGAGGGTACAATGAGCAGTTCTTC
CDR3: CASSQRTGGYNEQFF

V: TRBV5-1
J: TRBJ1-4
D: -
size: -
DNA: TGCGCGTCTCTGACCCTCCCCGGGGAAAAACTGTTTTTT
CDR3: CASLTLPGEKLFF

V: TRBV24-1
J: TRBJ1-2
D: -
size: -
DNA: TGTGCCACCAGTAGAGACAGACTCGGCTACACCTTC
CDR3: CATSRDRLGYTF

V: TRBV30
J: TRBJ2-2
D: -
size: -
DNA: TGTGCCTGGGGTTACTCCACCGGGGAGCTGTTTTTT
CDR3: CAWGYSTGELFF

V: TRBV30
J: TRBJ2-5
D: -
size: -
DNA: TGTGCCTGGGGGCCCTCTGGTAGGATTCTGGGGACCCAGTACTTC
CDR3: CAWGPSGRILGTQYF

V: TRBV29-1
J: TRBJ1-3
D: -
size: -
DNA: TGCAGCGTTGCGATTCGGGCCACCGTCTCTGGAAACACCATATATTTT
CDR3: CSVAIRATVSGNTIYF

V: TRBV6-5
J: TRBJ1-2
D: -
size: -
DNA: TGTGCCAGCAGTACTCCCCCTCGACCTAACTATGGCTACACCTTC
CDR3: CASSTPPRPNYGYTF

V: TRBV12-2
J: TRBJ2-3
D: -
size: -
DNA: TGTGCAAGTCGCTGTACAGGGGCAGGGACAGATACGCAGTATTTT
CDR3: CASRCTGAGTDTQYF

V: TRBV15
J: TRBJ1-3
D: -
size: -
DNA: TGTGCCACCAGCAGAGTAGTACAGGGAGGTGGAAACACCATATATTTT
CDR3: CATSRVVQGGGNTIYF

V: TRBV5-5
J: TRBJ1-1
D: TRBD1
size: -
DNA: TGTGCCAGCAGCACCTACAGGGGAGAGGATTTCTTT
CDR3: CASSTYRGEDFF

V: TRBV6-6
J: TRBJ2-7
D: TRBD2
size: many
DNA: TGTGCCAGCAGAGAACGGGAAGCGGGGGTCTACGAGCAGTACTTC
CDR3: CASREREAGVYEQYF

V: TRBV2
J: TRBJ1-5
D: -
size: -
DNA: TGTGCCAGCAGTTTATACATGAATCAGCCCCAGCATTTT
CDR3: CASSLYMNQPQHF

V: TRBV2
J: TRBJ1-4
D: -
size: -
DNA: TGTGCCAGCAGGATGCAGGGGGAAAAACTGTTTTTT
CDR3: CASRMQGEKLFF

V: TRBV15
J: TRBJ1-2
D: -
size: once
DNA: TGTGCCACCAGCAGAGTACCGGGACTTGTTGGTGGCTACACCTTC
CDR3: CATSRVPGLVGGYTF

V: TRBV28
J: TRBJ1-1
D: -
size: -
DNA: TGTGCCAGCGGTCTGAACACTGAAGCTTTCTTT
CDR3: CASGLNTEAFF

V: TRBV2
J: TRBJ1-4
D: TRBD1
size: -
DNA: TGTGCCAGCGTCGGGACAGCAAATGAAAAACTGTTTTTT
CDR3: CASVGTANEKLFF

V: TRBV5-6
J: TRBJ2-3
D: -
size: -
DNA: TGTGCCAGCAGCTTAGAGTCAGATACGCAGTATTTT
CDR3: CASSLESDTQYF

V: TRBV4-1
J: TRBJ1-6
D: -
size: -
DNA: TGCGCCAGCAGCCACCCAAACGTGGTTGGCCGGGCCTCCTATAATTCACCCCTCCACTTT
CDR3: CASSHPNVVGRASYNSPLHF

V: TRBV29-1
J: TRBJ1-1
D: -
size: -
DNA: TGCAGCGTTGGTCAAAGGGGTCAGGACACTGAAGCTTTCTTT
CDR3: CSVGQRGQDTEAFF

V: TRBV7-2
J: TRBJ2-2
D: -
size: -
DNA: TGTGCCAGCAGCCCTACCGGACGGAGGGCGGGCACCGGGGAGCTGTTTTTT
CDR3: CASSPTGRRAGTGELFF

V: TRBV6-4
J: TRBJ2-3
D: TRBD2
size: -
DNA: TGTGCCAGCAGTTATAGCGGGAGAGAAGATACGCAGTATTTT
CDR3: CASSYSGREDTQYF

V: TRBV5-1
J: TRBJ2-7
D: -
size: -
DNA: TGCGCCAGCAGCTTGAACAGGGACCACGAGCAGTACTTC
CDR3: CASSLNRDHEQYF

V: TRBV19
J: TRBJ2-7
D: -
size: -
DNA: TGTGCCAGTAGTAAGGACCTCCCTCCCTCCTACGAGCAGTACTTC
CDR3: CASSKDLPPSYEQYF

V: TRBV5-1
J: TRBJ2-2
D: -
size: once
DNA: TGCGCCAGCAGAAGGGAGGCGGGCACCGGGGAGCTGTTTTTT
CDR3: CASRREAGTGELFF

V: TRBV30
J: TRBJ1-4
D: TRBD1
size: -
DNA: TGTGCCTGGACCTCCGGGACAGCAAATGAAAAACTGTTTTTT
CDR3: CAWTSGTANEKLFF

V: TRBV3-1/TRBV3-2
J: TRBJ2-2
D: -
size: -
DNA: TGTGCCAGCAGCCCCGACCTTAGCGGATTCAACACCGGGGAGCTGTTTTTT
CDR3: CASSPDLSGFNTGELFF

V: TRBV11-3
J: TRBJ1-1
D: -
size: -
DNA: TGTGCCAGCAGCTTAGCCACGACGGTGAACACTGAAGCTTTCTTT
CDR3: CASSLATTVNTEAFF

V: TRBV5-6
J: TRBJ1-3
D: -
size: once
DNA: TGTGCCAGCAGCTTGCCTACAACAGGCTCTGGAAACACCATATATTTT
CDR3: CASSLPTTGSGNTIYF

V: TRBV12-3/TRBV12-4
J: TRBJ1-5
D: -
size: -
DNA: TGTGCCAGCACCTCTTTGTTCCAACAGCCCCAGCATTTT
CDR3: CASTSLFQQPQHF

V: TRBV6-1
J: TRBJ2-1
D: -
size: -
DNA: TGTGCCAGCAGTGAAGGGGTGGGATATGAGCAGTTCTTC
CDR3: CASSEGVGYEQFF

V: TRBV7-9
J: TRBJ1-6
D: TRBD1
size: -
DNA: TGTGCCAGCAGCTTACTTTTGGGACAGGGAGGAGTTTCACCCCTCCACTTT
CDR3: CASSLLLGQGGVSPLHF

V: TRBV24-1
J: TRBJ2-1
D: -
size: once
DNA: TGTGCCACCAGTGATCTAAATTTAGGGGGGTACAATGAGCAGTTCTTC
CDR3: CATSDLNLGGYNEQFF

V: TRBV19
J: TRBJ1-2
D: -
size: -
DNA: TGTGCCAGTAGTCTCCAGGGCCCTACCTATGGCTACACCTTC
CDR3: CASSLQGPTYGYTF

V: TRBV3-1/TRBV3-2
J: TRBJ1-3
D: -
size: -
DNA: TGTGCCAGCAGACCGGGCCGGGCAGGAGGAAGCACCATATATTTT
CDR3: CASRPGRAGGSTIYF

V: TRBV5-1
J: TRBJ1-1
D: -
size: -
DNA: TGCGCCAGCAGCTTGATACAGATGAACACTGAAGCTTTCTTT
CDR3: CASSLIQMNTEAFF

V: TRBV5-5
J: TRBJ1-4
D: TRBD1
size: -
DNA: TGTGCCAGCAGCTTGATCGGTGGGGACAGCCCTAATGAAAAACTGTTTTTT
CDR3: CASSLIGGDSPNEKLFF

V: TRBV5-1
J: TRBJ2-1
D: TRBD2
size: -
DNA: TGCGCCAGCAGCTCTGGGACTAGCGGGGTCTACAATGAGCAGTTCTTC
CDR3: CASSSGTSGVYNEQFF

V: TRBV2
J: TRBJ1-5
D: -
size: few
DNA: TGTGCCAGCAGTGTAAGGGCCAATCAGCCCCAGCATTTT
CDR3: CASSVRANQPQHF

V: TRBV4-1
J: TRBJ2-3
D: -
size: -
DNA: TGCGCCAGCAGCCAAGATAGCGATCGATGGCAGTATTTT
CDR3: CASSQDSDRWQYF

V: TRBV6-6
J: TRBJ2-2
D: TRBD2
size: few
DNA: TGTGCCAGCAGTGCTCTAGCGGATAACACCGGGGAGCTGTTTTTT
CDR3: CASSALADNTGELFF